This T cell receptor beta chain comes out of a study of STAT5B mutations in CD4+ large granular lymphocyte leukemia. The method was immunoSEQ multiplex PCR; TCRdb's version includes in-frame clones alone and lacks a portion of them. The sample yields fewer than 45,000 clones, roughly 84% seen once. The receptor's source is a human donor in good health. The sequenced material came from CD4+ T cells from blood buffy coats.

CDR3 sequence reads: CASSPTMLAARIYNEQFF. Here the CDR3 DNA reads TGTGCCAGCAGCCCCACGATGCTAGCAGCCCGCATCTACAATGAGCAGTTCTTC. The V call is TRBV7-6, the J call TRBJ2-1, with D possibly TRBD2 on 5 matching bases. The CDR3 is 18 amino acids. Germline V gene lookup returns CDR1 SGHVS and CDR2 FNYEAQ. Trimming cost V 5 bases and J 3 bases, with 23 bases left between them.